The entry that follows covers one T cell receptor beta chain sequence. This clonotype was counted between two and nine times. The clone's antigen remains unknown. Base qualities are missing; no much larger clone stands one base away. Patients with uncontrolled infections, other autoimmune diseases, pregnancy or lactation were excluded. Diagnoses relied on clinical symptoms, serum thyroxine and TRAb, thyroid ultrasound and orbital computed tomography. Total RNA was extracted with Trizol reagent, and quality was checked on an Agilent 2100 Bioanalyzer. This sample was included in a study of T cells in Graves' hyperthyroidism and ophthalmopathy (dated by TCRdb to the late 2010s). Looking at the study overall: A discovery cohort of about a hundred patients, roughly 45 with Graves' ophthalmopathy and 57 with stable Graves' hyperthyroidism, was used to find distinguishing TCR V-J signatures. In six Graves' hyperthyroidism patients, the study also compared T-cell repertoires from thyroid tissue with T-cell repertoires from blood. The 75 to 100 discovery patients were randomly split 7:3 into training and test sets. After blood sampling, hyperthyroidism patients were treated with methimazole at a starting dose of 30 mg daily, and ophthalmopathy patients were treated with high-dose intravenous methylprednisolone. TCR Vbeta CDR3 sequencing of 120 to 150 peripheral blood samples (around 45 ophthalmopathy, approximately 80 hyperthyroidism and approximately 17 progressor patients) is reported in the paper. Prospective prediction of ophthalmopathy was tested in an independent validation cohort consisting of about 20 hyperthyroidism patients and some 17 patients who later progressed to ophthalmopathy. On the study overall, not on this receptor specifically: No statistical method was used to fix the sample size in advance, and group allocation was not hidden from the investigators. In cross-validation, a model built on a 13 V-J signature told ophthalmopathy apart from stable hyperthyroidism with under 90% sensitivity and approximately 81% specificity, and in testing the same model reached 80%/75%. Most expanded thyroid clonotypes (frequency above 0.001) were also found in blood, which suggests that blood repertoires may mirror thyroid immune responses. In validation, progression to ophthalmopathy was predicted by the model with 70% to 71% sensitivity and roughly 76% specificity, a median of 6.5 months before onset.

Relative to germline, V is missing 2 bases and J is missing 0 bases, with 7 bases of the junction outside any gene match. The CDR3, cysteine through phenylalanine, is 17 amino acids long. The read is trimmed to its CDR3 DNA, 51 bases read in frame from base 1. The germline V gene supplies CDR1 SGHTA and CDR2 FQGNSA. The TCR beta CDR3 regions were amplified from RNA transcripts. The first round of RT-PCR for the TCR CDR3 was performed with the HTBI primer set and the Qiagen OneStep RT-PCR kit. Libraries were constructed in a second round of multiplex PCR, after which size selection and purification were carried out. The libraries were sequenced on an Illumina HiSeq2000 using paired-end 100 bp reads. Per the authors' processing: SOAPnuke was used to process the raw data, throwing out any read that contained adapters or uncalled bases, had a mean Phred below 15, or lacked an exact constant-primer or identifier match. High-quality paired reads were merged using COPE v1.2.5, and each unique nucleotide sequence was defined as a clonotype. MiTCR v1.1 was used to align clonotypes to the IMGT TRBV, TRBD and TRBJ reference segments. Analysis was restricted to V-J combinations with a frequency above 0.0001, which covered 99.2% of repertoires. The TCS score was defined as F50 (clonal expansion) divided by E x V (chaos), with BLOSUM62-based TCRdist calculated between CDR3 peptides within each V-J. Welch's t-statistics and random forest reduced just over 500 V-J features to roughly 13, which were used in a naive Bayes classifier (R e1071). The similarity between thyroid and blood repertoires was quantified using the Morisita-Horn index. TCRdb passed the public sequencing reads through fastp at Q25 and MiXCR, retaining productive beta sequences. Identical CDR3 protein sequences are pooled into one entry, listed with their most common genes and DNA. The authors' filters were not applied to this entry. The table for this sample lists roughly 510,000 distinct CDR3 sequences; approximately 49% of them were counted only once. The ten most abundant clones make up about 40% of the sample.

The clonotype originates from an adult woman with Graves' disease, either hyperthyroidism or ophthalmopathy (not recorded which). The chain is made from TRBV7-2 and TRBJ2-7; 10 central nucleotides agree with TRBD2. Sequencing was performed on peripheral blood or thyroid tissue (not recorded which). The DNA sequence is TGTGCCAGCAGCTTACCACTAGCGGGACTAATCTCCTACGAGCAGTACTTC. Translation gives CASSLPLAGLISYEQYF.